The present T cell receptor (beta chain) was sequenced within a study of PD-1 blockade in classical Hodgkin lymphoma. Study conclusions and caveats: Some patients began nivolumab under 1 year after ASCT. These patients were excluded from later analyses. Patients with a complete response exhibited baseline diversity comparable to newly diagnosed patients. Relative to healthy donors, newly diagnosed patients reportedly had lower baseline TCR diversity, which was reported as lower still in relapsed/refractory patients.

Clones were sequenced by immunoSEQ multiplex PCR, and TCRdb holds only the in-frame ones, with some missing. The repertoire holds about 4,200 clones, roughly two thirds seen once, with 8.5% to 10% in the top ten. Comments on this clone: Antigen specificity is unknown.

There was relapse after autologous stem cell transplantation in every patient, and there was variation in brentuximab vedotin exposure. CDR3 length: 15 amino acids. The germline V gene has CDR1 SGHNT and CDR2 YYREEE (reference sequence). The J segment lost 5 bases and the V segment lost 4 bases, leaving 6 bases of the junction unmatched. This sample comprised peripheral blood mononuclear cells (PBMCs), obtained before the second cycle of nivolumab. V and J are TRBV5-4 and TRBJ2-5, with 12 bases fitting TRBD2. The receptor's source is a human donor with classical Hodgkin lymphoma. The CDR3 bases are TGTGCCAGCAGCCCGGGACTAGCGGGTGCGGAGACCCAGTACTTC. It is translated as CASSPGLAGAETQYF. The entire variable domain, with the rest obtained from reference TRBV5-4 and TRBJ2-5, is as follows: ETGVTQSPTHLIKTRGQQVTLRCSSQSGHNTVSWYQQALGQGPQFIFQYYREEENGRGNFPPRFSGLQFPNYSSELNVNALELDDSALYLCASSPGLAGAETQYFGPGTRLLVL.